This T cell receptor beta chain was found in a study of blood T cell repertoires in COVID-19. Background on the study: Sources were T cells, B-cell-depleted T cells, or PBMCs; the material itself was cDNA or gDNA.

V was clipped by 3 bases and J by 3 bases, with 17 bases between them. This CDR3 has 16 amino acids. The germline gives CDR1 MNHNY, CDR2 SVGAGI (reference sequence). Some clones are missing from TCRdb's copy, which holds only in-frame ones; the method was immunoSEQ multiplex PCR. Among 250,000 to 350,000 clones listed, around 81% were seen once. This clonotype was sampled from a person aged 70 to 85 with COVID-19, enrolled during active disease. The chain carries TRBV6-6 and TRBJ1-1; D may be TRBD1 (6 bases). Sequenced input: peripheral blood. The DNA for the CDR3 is TGTGCCAGCAGTTATCCGGGGGGCGATATGGACACTGAAGCTTTCTTT. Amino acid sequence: CASSYPGGDMDTEAFF.